What follows describes a single T cell receptor (beta chain). V shed 6 bases and J shed 1 base, with 12 bases lying between them. The CDR3 runs to 13 residues. Germline V lookup: CDR1 SQVTM, CDR2 ANQGSEA. A second PCR, run for roughly 7 to 11 cycles, used a sample-barcoded 5' primer plus a J-beta primer mix. Via MiXCR, TCRdb re-called the 5' RACE reads, giving one row per CDR3 protein. Here the sample spans around 1,700,000 distinct CDR3 sequences, roughly 30% being singletons. The data were obtained in a study of blood T cells in healthy people across ages. This sequence joins TRBV29-1 and TRBJ1-2; a possible D gene is TRBD1 (5 bases). The sequencing input was blood. This receptor was obtained from a woman in her twenties or thirties in good health. The CDR3 is CSVGDGNNYGYTF. As DNA, the CDR3 is TGCAGCGTGGGGGACGGAAATAACTATGGCTACACCTTC.